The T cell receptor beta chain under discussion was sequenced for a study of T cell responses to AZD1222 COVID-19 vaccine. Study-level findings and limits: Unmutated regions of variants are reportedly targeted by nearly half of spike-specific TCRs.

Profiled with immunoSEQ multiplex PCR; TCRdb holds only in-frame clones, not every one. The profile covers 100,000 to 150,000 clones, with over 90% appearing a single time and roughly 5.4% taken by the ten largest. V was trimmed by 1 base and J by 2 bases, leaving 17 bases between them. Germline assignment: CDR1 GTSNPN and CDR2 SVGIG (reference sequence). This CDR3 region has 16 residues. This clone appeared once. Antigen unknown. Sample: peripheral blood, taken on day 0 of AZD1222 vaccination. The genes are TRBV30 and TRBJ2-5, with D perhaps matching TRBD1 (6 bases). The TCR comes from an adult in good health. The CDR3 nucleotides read TGTGCCTGGAGTGGCTCCTCCCCCACAGGGCAAGAGACCCAGTACTTC. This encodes CAWSGSSPTGQETQYF.